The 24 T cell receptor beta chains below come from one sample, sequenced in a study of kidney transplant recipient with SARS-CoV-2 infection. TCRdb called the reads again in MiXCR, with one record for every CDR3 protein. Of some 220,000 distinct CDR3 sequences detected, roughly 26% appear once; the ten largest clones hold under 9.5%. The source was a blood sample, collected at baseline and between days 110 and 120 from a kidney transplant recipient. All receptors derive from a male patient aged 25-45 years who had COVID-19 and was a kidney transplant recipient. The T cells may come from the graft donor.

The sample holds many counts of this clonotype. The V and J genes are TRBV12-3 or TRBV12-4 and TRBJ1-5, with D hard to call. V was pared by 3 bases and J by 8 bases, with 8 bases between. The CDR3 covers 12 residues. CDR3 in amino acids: CASSLGHEPQHF. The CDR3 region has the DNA TGTGCCAGCAGTTTGGGCCATGAGCCCCAGCATTTT.

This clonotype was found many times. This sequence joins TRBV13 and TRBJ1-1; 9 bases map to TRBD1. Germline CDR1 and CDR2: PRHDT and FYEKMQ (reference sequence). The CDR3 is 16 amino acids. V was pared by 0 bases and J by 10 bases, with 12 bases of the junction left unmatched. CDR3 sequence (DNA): TGTGCCAGCAGCTTAGGCGTGGGACAGGGTTTGTTCGGAGCTTTCTTT. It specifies CASSLGVGQGLFGAFF.

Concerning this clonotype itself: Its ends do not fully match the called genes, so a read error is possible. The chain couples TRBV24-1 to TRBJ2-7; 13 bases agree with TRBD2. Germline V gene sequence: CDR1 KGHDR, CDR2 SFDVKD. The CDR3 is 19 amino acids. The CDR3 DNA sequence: TGTGCCGCCAGTGCCCAACCCCGACTAGCGGGGGGACCCTCCTACGAGCAGTACTTC. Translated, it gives CAASAQPRLAGGPSYEQYF.

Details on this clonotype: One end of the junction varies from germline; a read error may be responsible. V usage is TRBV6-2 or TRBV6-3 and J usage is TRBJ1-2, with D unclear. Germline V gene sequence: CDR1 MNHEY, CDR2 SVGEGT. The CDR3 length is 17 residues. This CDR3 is CASSSRHCIGKTYVYTF. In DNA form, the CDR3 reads TGTGCCAGCAGTTCAAGACACTGCATCGGAAAGACCTATGTCTACACCTTC.

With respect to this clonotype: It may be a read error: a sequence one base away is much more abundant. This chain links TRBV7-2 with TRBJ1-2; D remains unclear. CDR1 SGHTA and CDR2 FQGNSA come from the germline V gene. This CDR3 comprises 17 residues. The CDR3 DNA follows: TGTGTCAGCAGCTGTCTGAGCAGAGACGGAAAGACCTATGGCTACACCTTC. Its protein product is CVSSCLSRDGKTYGYTF.

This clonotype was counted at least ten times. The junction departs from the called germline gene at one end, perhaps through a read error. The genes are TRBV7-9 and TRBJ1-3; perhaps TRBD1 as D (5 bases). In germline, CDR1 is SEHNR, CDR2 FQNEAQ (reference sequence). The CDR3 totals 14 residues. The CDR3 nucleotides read TGTGCCAGCAGCTTTACAGGCTCTGGAAACACCATATCTTTT. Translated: CASSFTGSGNTISF.

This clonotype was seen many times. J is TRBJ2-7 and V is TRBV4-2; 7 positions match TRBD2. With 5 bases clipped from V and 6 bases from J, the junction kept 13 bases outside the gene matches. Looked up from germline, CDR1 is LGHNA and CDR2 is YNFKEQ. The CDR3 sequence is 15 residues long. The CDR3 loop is CASSIVSGLNVEQYF. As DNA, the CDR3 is TGTGCCAGCAGCATCGTCTCGGGACTAAATGTCGAGCAGTACTTC.

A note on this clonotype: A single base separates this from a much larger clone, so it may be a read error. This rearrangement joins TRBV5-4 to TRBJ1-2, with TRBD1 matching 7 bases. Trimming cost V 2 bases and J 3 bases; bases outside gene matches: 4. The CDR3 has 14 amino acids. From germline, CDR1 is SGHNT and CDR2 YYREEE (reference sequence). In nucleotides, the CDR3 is TGTGCCAGCAGCTTCCAGGGGGGGTACTATGGCTACACCTTC. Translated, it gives CASSFQGGYYGYTF.

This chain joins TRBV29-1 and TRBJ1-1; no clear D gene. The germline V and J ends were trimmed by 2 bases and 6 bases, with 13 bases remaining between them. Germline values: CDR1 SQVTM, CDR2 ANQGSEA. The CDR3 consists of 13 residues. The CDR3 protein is CSVEMLEDAEAFF. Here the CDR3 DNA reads TGCAGCGTTGAAATGTTAGAAGACGCTGAAGCTTTCTTT.

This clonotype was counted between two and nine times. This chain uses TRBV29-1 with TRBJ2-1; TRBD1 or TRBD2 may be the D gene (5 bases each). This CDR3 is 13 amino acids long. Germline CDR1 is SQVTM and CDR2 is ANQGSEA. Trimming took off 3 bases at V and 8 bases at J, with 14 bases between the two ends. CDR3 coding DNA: TGCAGCGTTGACGCCGTGAGGGGTTATGAGCAGTTCTTC. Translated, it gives CSVDAVRGYEQFF.

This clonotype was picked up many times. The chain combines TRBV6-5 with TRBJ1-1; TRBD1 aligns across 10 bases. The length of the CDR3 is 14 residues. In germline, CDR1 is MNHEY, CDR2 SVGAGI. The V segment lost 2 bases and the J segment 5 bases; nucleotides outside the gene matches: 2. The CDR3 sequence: CASSYGQGETEAFF. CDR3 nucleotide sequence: TGTGCCAGCAGTTACGGACAGGGGGAGACTGAAGCTTTCTTT.

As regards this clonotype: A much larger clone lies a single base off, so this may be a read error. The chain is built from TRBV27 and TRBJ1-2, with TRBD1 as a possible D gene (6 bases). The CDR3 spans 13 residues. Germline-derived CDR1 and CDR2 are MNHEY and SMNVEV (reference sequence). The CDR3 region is CAGSSTGSYGYTF. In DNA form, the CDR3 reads TGTGCCGGCAGTTCGACAGGTTCCTATGGCTACACCTTC.

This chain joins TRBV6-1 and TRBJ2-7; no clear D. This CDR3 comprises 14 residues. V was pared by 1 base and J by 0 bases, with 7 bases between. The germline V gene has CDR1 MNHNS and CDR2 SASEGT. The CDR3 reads CASSEEGFSYEQYF. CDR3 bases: TGTGCCAGCAGTGAAGAAGGTTTCTCCTACGAGCAGTACTTC.

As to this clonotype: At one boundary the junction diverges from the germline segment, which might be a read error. The CDR3 here is CTSSDPLKAGKTYGYTF. The CDR3, as DNA: TGTACCAGCAGCGATCCGCTTAAGGCTGGAAAGACCTATGGCTACACCTTC. The chain has TRBV11-1 and TRBJ1-2; D unclear. The V gene's germline CDR1 is SGHAT and CDR2 FQDESV (reference sequence). CDR3 length equals 17 residues.

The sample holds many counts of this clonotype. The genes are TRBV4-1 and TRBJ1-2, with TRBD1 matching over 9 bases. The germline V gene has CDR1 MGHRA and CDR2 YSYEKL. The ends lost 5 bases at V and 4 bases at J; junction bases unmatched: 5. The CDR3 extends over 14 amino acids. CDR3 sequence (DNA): TGCGCCAGCAGCTTGGGACAGGGCTCCTATGGCTACACCTTC. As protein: CASSLGQGSYGYTF.

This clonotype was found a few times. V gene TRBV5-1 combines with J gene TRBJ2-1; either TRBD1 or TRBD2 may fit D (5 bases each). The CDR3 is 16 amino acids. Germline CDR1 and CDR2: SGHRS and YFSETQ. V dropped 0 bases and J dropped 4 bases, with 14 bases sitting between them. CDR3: CASSLALLGPYNEQFF. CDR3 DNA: TGCGCCAGCAGCTTGGCCCTTCTGGGACCTTACAATGAGCAGTTCTTC.

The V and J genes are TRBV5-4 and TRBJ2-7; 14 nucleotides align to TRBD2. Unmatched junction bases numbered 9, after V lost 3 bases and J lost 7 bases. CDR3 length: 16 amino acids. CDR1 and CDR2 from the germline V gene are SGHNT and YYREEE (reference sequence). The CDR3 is CASSSRWTSGRREQYF. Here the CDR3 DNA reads TGTGCCAGCAGCTCCCGCTGGACTAGCGGGAGGAGGGAGCAGTACTTC.

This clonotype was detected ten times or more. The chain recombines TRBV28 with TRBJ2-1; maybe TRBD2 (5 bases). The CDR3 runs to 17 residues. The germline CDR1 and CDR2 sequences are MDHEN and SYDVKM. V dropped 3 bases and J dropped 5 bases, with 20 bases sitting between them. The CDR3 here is CASSFLLATPRDNEQFF. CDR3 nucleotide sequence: TGTGCCAGCAGTTTCCTATTAGCGACCCCTCGGGACAATGAGCAGTTCTTC.

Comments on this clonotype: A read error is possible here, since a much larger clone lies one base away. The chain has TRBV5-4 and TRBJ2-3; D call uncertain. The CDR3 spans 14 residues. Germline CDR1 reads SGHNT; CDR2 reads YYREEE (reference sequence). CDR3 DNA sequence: TGTGCCAGCAGCGCAGATTCCTACACATATACGCAGTATTTT. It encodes CASSADSYTYTQYF.

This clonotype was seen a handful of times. In DNA, the CDR3 is TGCAGTGCTAGAGATTCCGCTAGCGGGGTGGGGACCCAGTACTTC. Translation gives CSARDSASGVGTQYF. The chain links TRBV20-1 to TRBJ2-5, with 9 bases fitting TRBD2. CDR1 is DFQATT, CDR2 SNEGSKA, per germline (reference sequence). V dropped 0 bases and J dropped 7; count of bases not matched to a gene: 9. The CDR3 consists of 15 residues.

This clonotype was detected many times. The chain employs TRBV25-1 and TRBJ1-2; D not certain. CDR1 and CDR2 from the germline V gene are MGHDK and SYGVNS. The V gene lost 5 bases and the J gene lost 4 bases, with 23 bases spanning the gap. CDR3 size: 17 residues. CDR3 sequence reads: CASSRFVELGKTYGYTF. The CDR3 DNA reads TGTGCCAGCAGTCGGTTTGTAGAACTGGGAAAGACCTATGGCTACACCTTC.

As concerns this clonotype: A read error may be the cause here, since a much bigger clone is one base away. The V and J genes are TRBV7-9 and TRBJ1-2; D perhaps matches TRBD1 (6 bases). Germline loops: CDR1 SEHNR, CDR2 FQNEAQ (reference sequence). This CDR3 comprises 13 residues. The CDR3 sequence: CASSLTDSHGCTF. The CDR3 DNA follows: TGTGCCAGCAGCCTCACGGACAGTCATGGCTGCACCTTC.

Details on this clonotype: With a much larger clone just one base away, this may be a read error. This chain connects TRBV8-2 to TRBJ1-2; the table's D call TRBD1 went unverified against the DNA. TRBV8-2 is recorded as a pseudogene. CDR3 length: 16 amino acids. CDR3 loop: CGSIFPDSRKTYGYTF. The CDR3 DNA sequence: TGTGGCAGTATTTTCCCTGATAGCCGAAAGACCTATGGCTACACCTTC.

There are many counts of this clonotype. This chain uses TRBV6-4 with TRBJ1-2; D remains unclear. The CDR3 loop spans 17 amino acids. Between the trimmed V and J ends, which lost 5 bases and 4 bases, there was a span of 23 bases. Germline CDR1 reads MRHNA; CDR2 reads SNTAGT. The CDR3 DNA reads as TGTGCCAGCAGTCCTCGTTTCTCACACGGAAAGACCTATGGCTACACCTTC. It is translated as CASSPRFSHGKTYGYTF.